This TCR beta chain stems from a study of cytomegalovirus exposure and HLA in healthy donors. Method: immunoSEQ multiplex PCR; TCRdb's copy keeps in-frame clones and lacks some. There are 110,000 to 150,000 clones in the sample; about 94% occur only once, and 1.8% lies in the top ten. Germline V gene sequence: CDR1 MNHNY, CDR2 SVGAGI (reference sequence). CDR3 length: 13 amino acids. V was clipped by 2 bases and J by 3 bases, with 8 bases between them. The sample taken for sequencing was PBMCs. The receptor was derived from a man between 18 and 29 years old in good health and CMV-seropositive. The rearrangement joins TRBV6-6 to TRBJ2-7, with D hard to call. Written as DNA, the CDR3 is TGTGCCAGCAGTTACGGGCCAGACTACGAGCAGTACTTC. It translates to CASSYGPDYEQYF.